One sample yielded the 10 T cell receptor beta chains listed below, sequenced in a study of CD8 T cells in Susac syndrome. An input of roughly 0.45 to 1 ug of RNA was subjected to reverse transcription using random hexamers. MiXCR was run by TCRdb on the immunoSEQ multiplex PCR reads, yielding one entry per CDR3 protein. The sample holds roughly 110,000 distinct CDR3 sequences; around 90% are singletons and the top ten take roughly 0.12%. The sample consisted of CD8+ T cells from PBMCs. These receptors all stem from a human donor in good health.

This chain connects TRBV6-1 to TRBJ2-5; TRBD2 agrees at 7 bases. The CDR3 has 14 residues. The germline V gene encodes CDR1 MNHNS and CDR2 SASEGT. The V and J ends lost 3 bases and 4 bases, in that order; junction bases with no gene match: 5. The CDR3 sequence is CASSEGGRRETQYF. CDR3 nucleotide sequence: TGTGCCAGCAGTGAGGGAGGGAGACGAGAGACCCAGTACTTC.

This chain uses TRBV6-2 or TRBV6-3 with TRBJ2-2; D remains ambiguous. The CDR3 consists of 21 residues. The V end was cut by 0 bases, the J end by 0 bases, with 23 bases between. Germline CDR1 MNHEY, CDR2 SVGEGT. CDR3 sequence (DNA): TGTGCCAGCAGTTACTCTTCAGCCCAAATCGAGACTCCAGCGAACACCGGGGAGCTGTTTTTT. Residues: CASSYSSAQIETPANTGELFF.

CDR3 region: CASSLQGFHDEQYF. The CDR3 DNA follows: TGTGCCAGCAGTTTGCAAGGGTTTCACGACGAGCAGTACTTC. The chain has TRBV12-3 or TRBV12-4 and TRBJ2-7; D is uncertain. Between the trimmed V and J ends, which lost 3 bases and 5 bases, there was a span of 14 bases. The CDR3 contains 14 residues.

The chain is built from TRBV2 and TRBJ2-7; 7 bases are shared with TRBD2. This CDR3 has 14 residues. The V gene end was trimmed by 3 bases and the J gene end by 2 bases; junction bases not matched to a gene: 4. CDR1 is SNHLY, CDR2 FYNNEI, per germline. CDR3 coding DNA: TGTGCCAGCAGTGAGAGGGACTACGCCTACGAGCAGTACTTC. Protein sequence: CASSERDYAYEQYF.

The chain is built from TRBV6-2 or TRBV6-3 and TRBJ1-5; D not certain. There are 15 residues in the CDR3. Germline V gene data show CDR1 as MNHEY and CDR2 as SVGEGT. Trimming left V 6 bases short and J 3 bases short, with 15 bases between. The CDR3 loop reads CASRARLGNNQPQHF. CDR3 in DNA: TGTGCCAGCAGAGCCAGGCTGGGGAACAATCAGCCCCAGCATTTT.

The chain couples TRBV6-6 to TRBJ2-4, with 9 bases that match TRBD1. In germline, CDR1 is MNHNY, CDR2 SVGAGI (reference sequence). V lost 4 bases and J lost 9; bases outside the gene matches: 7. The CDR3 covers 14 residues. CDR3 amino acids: CASSSTGGGGIQYF. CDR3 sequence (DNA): TGTGCCAGCAGTTCGACAGGGGGTGGGGGCATTCAGTACTTC.

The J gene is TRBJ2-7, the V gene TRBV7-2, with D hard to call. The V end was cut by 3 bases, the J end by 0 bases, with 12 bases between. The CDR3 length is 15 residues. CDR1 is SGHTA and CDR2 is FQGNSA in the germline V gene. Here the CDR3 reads CASSFITELSYEQYF. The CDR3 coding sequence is TGTGCCAGCAGCTTTATAACAGAGCTCTCCTACGAGCAGTACTTC.

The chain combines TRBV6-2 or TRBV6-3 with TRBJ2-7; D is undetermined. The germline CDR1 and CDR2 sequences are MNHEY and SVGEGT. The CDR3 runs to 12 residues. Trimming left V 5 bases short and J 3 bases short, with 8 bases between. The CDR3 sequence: CASSNWGYEQYF. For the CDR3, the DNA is TGTGCCAGCAGTAACTGGGGCTACGAGCAGTACTTC.

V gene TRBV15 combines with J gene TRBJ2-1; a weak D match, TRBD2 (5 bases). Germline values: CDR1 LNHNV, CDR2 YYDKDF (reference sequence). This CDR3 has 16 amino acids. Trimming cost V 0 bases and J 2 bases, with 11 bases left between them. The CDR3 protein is CATSRERTSTYNEQFF. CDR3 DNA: TGTGCCACCAGCAGAGAGAGGACTTCGACCTACAATGAGCAGTTCTTC.

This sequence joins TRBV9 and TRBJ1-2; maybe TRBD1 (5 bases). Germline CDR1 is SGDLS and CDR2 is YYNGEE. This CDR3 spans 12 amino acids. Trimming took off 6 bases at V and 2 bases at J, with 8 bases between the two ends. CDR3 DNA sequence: TGTGCCAGCATAGGGGAAAACTATGGCTACACCTTC. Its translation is CASIGENYGYTF.